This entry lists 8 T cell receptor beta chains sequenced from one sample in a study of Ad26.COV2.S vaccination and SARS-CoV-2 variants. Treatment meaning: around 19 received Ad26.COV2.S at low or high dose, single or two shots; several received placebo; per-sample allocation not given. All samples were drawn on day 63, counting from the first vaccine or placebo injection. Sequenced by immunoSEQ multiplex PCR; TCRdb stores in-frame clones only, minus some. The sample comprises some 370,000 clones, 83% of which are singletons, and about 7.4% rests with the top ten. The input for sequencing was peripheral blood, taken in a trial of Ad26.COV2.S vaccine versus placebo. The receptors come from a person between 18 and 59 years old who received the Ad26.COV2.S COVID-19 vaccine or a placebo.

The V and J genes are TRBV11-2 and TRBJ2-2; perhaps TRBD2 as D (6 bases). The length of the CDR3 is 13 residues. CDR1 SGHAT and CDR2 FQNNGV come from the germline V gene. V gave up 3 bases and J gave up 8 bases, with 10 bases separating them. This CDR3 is CASSFRGAGELFF. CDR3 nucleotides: TGTGCCAGCAGCTTTCGCGGGGCGGGGGAGCTGTTTTTT.

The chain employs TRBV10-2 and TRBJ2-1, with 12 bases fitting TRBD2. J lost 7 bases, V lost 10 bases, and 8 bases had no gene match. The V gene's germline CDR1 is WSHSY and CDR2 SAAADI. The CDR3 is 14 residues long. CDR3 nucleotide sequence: TGCGCCACCTGGACTAGCGGGGCGGGAAATGAGCAGTTCTTC. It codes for CATWTSGAGNEQFF.

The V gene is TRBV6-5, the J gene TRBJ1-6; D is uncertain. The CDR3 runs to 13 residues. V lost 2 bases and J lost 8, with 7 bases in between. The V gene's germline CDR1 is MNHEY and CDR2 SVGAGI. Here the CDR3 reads CASSYEAHSPLHF. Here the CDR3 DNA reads TGTGCCAGCAGTTACGAAGCCCATTCACCCCTCCACTTT.

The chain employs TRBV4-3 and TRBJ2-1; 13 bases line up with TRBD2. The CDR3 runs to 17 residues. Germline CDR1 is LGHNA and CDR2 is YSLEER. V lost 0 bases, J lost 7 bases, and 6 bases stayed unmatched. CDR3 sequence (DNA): TGCGCCAGCAGCCAAGATCCTCGGACTAGCGGGGGAAATGAGCAGTTCTTC. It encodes CASSQDPRTSGGNEQFF.

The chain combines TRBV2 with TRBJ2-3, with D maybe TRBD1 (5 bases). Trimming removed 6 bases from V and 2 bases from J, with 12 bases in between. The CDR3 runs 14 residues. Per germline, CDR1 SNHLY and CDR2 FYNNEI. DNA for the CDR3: TGTGCCAGCAGATTGACAGCTACCACAGATACGCAGTATTTT. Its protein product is CASRLTATTDTQYF.

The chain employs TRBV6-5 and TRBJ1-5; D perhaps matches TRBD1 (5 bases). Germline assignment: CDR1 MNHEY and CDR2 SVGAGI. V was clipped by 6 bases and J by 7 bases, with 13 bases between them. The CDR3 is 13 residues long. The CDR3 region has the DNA TGTGCCAGCAGACGAGGGGCGAGGCAGCCCCAGCATTTT. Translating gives CASRRGARQPQHF.

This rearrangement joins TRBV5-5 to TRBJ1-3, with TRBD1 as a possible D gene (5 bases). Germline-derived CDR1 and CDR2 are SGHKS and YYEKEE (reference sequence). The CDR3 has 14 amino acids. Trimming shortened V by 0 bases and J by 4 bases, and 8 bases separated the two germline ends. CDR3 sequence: CASSLEGTGNTIYF. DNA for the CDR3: TGTGCCAGCAGCTTGGAGGGGACGGGAAACACCATATATTTT.

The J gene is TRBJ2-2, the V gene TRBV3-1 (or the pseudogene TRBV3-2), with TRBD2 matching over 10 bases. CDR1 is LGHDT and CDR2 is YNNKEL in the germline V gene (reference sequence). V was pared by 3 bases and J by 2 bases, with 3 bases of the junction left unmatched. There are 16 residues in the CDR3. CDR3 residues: CASSQGLARNTGELFF. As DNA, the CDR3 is TGTGCCAGCAGCCAGGGACTAGCGAGAAACACCGGGGAGCTGTTTTTT.